This T cell receptor (beta chain) was sequenced in a study of low-dose radiotherapy and immunotherapy resistance in tumors. Time point described: after trial treatment. The treatment: LDRT plus nivolumab, ipilimumab, low-dose cyclophosphamide and aspirin (RACIN trial). Covering alpha and beta chains, TRAV- and TRBV-specific primers were used for the first-strand cDNA. Using a constant-region primer together with a V-primer adapter, TCRs were subjected to roughly 18 PCR cycles of amplification. MiXCR, run by TCRdb on the reads, gives a single entry per CDR3 protein. The sample lists tens of thousands of distinct CDR3 sequences, 20% to 25% occurring once. Germline CDR1 MNHEY, CDR2 SVGEGT. This CDR3 region has 14 residues. Deletions cut 6 bases from V and 6 bases from J, with 18 bases between. This clonotype came up a few times.

This sequence was found in a female donor with ovarian cancer. The chain has TRBV6-2 or TRBV6-3 and TRBJ2-7; perhaps TRBD1 as D (6 bases). The material was PBMCs, obtained after low-dose radiotherapy plus immunotherapy. The CDR3 region is CASRKSDRPLEQYF. The DNA for the CDR3 is TGTGCCAGCAGAAAATCGGACAGACCTCTCGAGCAGTACTTC.